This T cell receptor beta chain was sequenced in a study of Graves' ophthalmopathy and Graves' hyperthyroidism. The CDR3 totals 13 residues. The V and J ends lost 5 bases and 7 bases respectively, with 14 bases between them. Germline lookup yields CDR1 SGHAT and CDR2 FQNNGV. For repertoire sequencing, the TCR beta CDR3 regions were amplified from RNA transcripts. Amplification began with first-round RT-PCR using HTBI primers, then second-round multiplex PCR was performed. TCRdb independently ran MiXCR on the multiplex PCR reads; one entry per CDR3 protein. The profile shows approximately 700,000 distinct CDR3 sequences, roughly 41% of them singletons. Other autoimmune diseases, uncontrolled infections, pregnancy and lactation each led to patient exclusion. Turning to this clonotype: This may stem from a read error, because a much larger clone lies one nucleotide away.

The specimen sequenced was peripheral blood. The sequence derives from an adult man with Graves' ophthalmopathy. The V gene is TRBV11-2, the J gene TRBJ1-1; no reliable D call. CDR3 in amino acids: CASSGMVESEAFF. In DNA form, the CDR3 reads TGTGCCAGCAGCGGGATGGTGGAGAGTGAAGCTTTCTTT. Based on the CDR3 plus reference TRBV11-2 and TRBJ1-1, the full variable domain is EAGVAQSPRYKIIEKRQSVAFWCNPISGHATLYWYQQILGQGPKLLIQFQNNGVVDDSQLPKDRFSAERLKGVDSTLKIQPAKLEDSAVYLCASSGMVESEAFFGQGTRLTVV.